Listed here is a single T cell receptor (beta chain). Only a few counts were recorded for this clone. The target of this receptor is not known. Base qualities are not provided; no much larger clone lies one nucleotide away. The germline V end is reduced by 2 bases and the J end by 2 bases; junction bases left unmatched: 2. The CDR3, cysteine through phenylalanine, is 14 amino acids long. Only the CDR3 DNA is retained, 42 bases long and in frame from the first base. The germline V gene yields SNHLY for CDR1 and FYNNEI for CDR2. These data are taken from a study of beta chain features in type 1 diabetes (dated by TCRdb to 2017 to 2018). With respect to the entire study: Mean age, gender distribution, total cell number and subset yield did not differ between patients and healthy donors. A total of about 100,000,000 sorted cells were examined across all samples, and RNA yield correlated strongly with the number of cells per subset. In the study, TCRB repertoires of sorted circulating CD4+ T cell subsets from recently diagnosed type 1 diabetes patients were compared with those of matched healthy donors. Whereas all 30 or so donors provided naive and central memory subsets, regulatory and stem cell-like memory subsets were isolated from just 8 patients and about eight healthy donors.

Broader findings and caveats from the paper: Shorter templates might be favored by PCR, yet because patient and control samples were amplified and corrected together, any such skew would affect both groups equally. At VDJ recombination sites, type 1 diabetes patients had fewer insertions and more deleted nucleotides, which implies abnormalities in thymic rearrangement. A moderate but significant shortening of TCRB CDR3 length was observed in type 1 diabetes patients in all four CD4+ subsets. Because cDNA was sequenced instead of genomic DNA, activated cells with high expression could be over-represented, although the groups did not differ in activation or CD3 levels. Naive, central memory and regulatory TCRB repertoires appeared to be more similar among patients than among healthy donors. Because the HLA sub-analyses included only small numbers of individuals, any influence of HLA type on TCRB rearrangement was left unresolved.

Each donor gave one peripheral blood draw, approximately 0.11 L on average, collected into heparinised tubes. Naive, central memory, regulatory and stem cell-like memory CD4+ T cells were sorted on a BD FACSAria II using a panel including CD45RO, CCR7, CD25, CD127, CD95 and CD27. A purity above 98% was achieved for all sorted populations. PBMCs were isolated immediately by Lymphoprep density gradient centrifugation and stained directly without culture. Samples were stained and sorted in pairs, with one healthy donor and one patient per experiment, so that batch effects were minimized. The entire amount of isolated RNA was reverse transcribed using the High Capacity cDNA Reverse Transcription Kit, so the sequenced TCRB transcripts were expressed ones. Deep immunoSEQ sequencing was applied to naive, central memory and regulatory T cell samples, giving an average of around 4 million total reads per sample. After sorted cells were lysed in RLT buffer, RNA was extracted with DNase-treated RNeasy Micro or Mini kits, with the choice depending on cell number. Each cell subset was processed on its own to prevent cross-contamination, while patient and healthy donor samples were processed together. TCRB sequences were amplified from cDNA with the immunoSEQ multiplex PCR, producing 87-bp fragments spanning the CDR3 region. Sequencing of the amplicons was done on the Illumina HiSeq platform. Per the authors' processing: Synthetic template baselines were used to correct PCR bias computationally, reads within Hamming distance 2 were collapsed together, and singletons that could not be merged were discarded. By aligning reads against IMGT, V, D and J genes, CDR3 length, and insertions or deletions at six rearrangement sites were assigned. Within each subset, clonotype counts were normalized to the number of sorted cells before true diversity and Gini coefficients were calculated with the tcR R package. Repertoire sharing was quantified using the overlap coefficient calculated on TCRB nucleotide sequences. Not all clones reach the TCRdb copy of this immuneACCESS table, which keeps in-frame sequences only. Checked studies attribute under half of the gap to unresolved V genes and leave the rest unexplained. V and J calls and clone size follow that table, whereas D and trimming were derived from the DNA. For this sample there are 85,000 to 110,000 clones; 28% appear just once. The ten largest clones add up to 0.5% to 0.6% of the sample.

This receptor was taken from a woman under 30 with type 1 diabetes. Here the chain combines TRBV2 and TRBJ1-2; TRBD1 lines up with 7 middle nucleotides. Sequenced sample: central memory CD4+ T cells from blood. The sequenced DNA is TGTGCCAGCAGTGAACCGGGACAGAACTATGGCTACACCTTC. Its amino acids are CASSEPGQNYGYTF.